This T cell receptor beta chain was identified in a study of memory CD4+ T cells and cytomegalovirus serostatus. General study results and limits: The CMV-associated TCR signature appears largely within the CD4+ memory repertoire.

The sort gate was single viable CD3+CD4+CD8-CD45RO+ cells for memory CD4+ T cells. The CDR3 runs 15 residues. CDR1 and CDR2 (germline): KGHSH, LQKENI. V lost 1 base to trimming and J lost 1 base; unmatched junction nucleotides: 2. Original handling: Out-of-frame sequences were removed, leaving about 2,300,000 distinct TCRbeta sequences. Method: immunoSEQ multiplex PCR; TCRdb's copy keeps in-frame clones and lacks some. V, J and clone size derive from that table, while D and trimming were established from the DNA sequence. The table includes about 50,000 clones, approximately 78% detected once. A remark on this clone: Its matching antigen is unknown.

This sequence joins TRBV18 and TRBJ2-3; 7 bases are shared with TRBD2. The material sequenced was memory CD4+ T cells from blood. This receptor was obtained from an adult in good health and CMV-seronegative. CDR3 loop: CASSPLTSGTDTQYF. The DNA for the CDR3 is TGTGCCAGCTCACCACTTACTAGCGGCACAGATACGCAGTATTTT.